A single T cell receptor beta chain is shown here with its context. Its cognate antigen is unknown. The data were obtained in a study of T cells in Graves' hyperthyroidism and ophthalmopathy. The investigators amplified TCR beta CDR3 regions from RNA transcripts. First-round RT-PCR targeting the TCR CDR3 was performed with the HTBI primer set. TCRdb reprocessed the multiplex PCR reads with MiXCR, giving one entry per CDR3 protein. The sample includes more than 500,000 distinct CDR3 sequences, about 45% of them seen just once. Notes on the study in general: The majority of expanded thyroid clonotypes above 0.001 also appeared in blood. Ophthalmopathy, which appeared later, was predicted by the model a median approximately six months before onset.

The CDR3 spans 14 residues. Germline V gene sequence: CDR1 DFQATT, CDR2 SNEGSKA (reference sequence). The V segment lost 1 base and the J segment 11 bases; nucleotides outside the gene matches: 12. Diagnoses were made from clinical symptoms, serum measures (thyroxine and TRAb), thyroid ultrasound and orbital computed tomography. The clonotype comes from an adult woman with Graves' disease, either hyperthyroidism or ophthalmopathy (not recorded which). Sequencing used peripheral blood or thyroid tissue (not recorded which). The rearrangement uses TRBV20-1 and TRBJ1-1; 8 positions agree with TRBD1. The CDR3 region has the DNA TGCAGTGCTAGAGCACCAGGGACAGGATCAGATGCTTTCTTT. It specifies CSARAPGTGSDAFF.